This T cell receptor beta chain was sequenced for a study of CD8+ T cells in alopecia areata. Turning to the study itself: Treated patients were given 5 to 10 mg oral tofacitinib twice daily.

CDR3 length: 13 residues. Germline V gene data show CDR1 as MNHNS and CDR2 as SASEGT. Trimming took off 2 bases at V and 3 bases at J, with 4 bases between the two ends. PBMC-derived CD4+ and CD8+ T cells were sorted. Only a few counts were recorded for this clone. cDNA prepared by RNA extraction and subsequent reverse transcription served as the template for sequencing. This table comes from immunoSEQ multiplex PCR, and its TCRdb copy is limited to in-frame clones, with some not included. The data show roughly 180,000 clones, with more than 60% seen just once and under 2% held by the top ten. The chain recombines TRBV6-1 with TRBJ2-2; D gene unclear. Material: CD4+ T cells sorted from blood, obtained at week 0. This TCR came from a human donor with alopecia areata. The CDR3 DNA sequence: TGTGCCAGCAGTGAATCCTACACCGGGGAGCTGTTTTTT. Protein product: CASSESYTGELFF.